This TCR beta chain was captured in a study of breast tumors, draining lymph nodes, adjacent tissues. Study outcomes and limitations: Luminal-like breast cancer showed significantly higher tumor–nontumor repertoire similarity than basal-like.

Looked up from germline, CDR1 is SGHTS and CDR2 is YDEGEE. V lost 2 bases, J lost 5 bases, and 3 bases lay in between. This CDR3 region has 11 residues. In TCRdb, the multiplex PCR reads were re-called with MiXCR into one record per CDR3 protein. The table lists some 130,000 distinct CDR3 sequences, 15% to 20% of them singletons. Axillary draining lymph nodes of breast cancer patients supplied the node samples. This clonotype was detected many times. Antigen: not known. J is TRBJ2-3 and V is TRBV5-8; D gene ambiguous. This sequence was found in a female donor with breast cancer. Some clones in this sample may be carry-over from other donors' samples. Source material: axillary lymph node tissue. The DNA for the CDR3 is TGTGCCAGCAGCTTCGTAGATACGCAGTATTTT. This codes for CASSFVDTQYF. Based on the CDR3 plus reference TRBV5-8 and TRBJ2-3, the full variable domain is EAGVTQSPTHLIKTRGQQATLRCSPISGHTSVYWYQQALGLGLQFLLWYDEGEERNRGNFPPRFSGRQFPNYSSELNVNALELEDSALYLCASSFVDTQYFGPGTRLTVL.